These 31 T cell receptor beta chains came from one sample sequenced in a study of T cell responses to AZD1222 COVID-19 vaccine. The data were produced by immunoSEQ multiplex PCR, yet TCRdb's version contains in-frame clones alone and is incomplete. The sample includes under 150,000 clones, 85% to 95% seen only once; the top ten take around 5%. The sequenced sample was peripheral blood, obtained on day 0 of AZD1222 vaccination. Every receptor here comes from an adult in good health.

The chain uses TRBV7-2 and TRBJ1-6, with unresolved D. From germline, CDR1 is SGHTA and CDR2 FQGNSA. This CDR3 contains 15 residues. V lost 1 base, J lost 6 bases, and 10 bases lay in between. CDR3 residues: CASSLVPGSNSPLHF. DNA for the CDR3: TGTGCCAGCAGCTTAGTACCAGGCTCTAATTCACCCCTCCACTTT.

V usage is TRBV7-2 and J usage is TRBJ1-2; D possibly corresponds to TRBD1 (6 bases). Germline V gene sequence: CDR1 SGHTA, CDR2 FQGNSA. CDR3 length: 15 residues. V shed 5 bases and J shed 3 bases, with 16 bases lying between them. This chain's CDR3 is CASSPKQGFDYGYTF. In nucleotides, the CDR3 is TGTGCCAGCAGCCCAAAACAGGGATTCGACTATGGCTACACCTTC.

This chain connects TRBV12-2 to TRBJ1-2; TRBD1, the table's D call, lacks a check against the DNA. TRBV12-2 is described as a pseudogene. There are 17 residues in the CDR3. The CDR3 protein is CASRSRKSSGRNYGYTF. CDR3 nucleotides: TGTGCAAGTCGCTCGAGAAAGTCCTCAGGGCGTAACTATGGCTACACCTTC.

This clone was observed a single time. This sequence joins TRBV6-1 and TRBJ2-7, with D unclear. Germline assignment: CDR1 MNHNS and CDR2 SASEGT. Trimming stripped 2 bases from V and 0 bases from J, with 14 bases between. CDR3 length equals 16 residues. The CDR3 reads CASSEWGRSSSYEQYF. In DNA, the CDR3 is TGTGCCAGCAGTGAATGGGGTAGGTCGAGCTCCTACGAGCAGTACTTC.

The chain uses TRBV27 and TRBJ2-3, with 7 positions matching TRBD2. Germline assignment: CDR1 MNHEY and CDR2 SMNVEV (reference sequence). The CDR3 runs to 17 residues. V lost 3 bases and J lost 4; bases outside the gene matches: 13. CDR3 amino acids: CASSFKGGRYGSDTQYF. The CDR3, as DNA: TGTGCCAGCAGTTTCAAGGGAGGGAGATACGGGTCAGATACGCAGTATTTT.

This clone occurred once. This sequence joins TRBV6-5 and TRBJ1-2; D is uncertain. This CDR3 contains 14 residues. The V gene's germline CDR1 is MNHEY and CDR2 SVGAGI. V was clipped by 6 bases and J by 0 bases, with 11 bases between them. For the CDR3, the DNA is TGTGCCAGCAGGGGTCGCCCACCTAACTATGGCTACACCTTC. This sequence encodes CASRGRPPNYGYTF.

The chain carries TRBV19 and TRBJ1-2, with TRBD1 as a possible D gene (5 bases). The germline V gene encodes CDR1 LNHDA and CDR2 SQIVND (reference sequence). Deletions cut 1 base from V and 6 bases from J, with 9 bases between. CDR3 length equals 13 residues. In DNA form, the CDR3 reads TGTGCCAGTAGTATAGGCAGGGAAAATGGCTACACCTTC. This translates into CASSIGRENGYTF.

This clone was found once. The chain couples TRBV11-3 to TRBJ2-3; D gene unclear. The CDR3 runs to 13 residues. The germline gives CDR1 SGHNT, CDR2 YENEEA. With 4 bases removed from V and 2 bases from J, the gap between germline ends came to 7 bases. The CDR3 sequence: CASSYSHTDTQYF. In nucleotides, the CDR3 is TGTGCCAGCAGCTACTCCCACACAGATACGCAGTATTTT. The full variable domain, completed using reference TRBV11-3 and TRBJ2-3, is EAGVVQSPRYKIIEKKQPVAFWCNPISGHNTLYWYLQNLGQGPELLIRYENEEAVDDSQLPKDRFSAERLKGVDSTLKIQPAELGDSAVYLCASSYSHTDTQYFGPGTRLTVL.

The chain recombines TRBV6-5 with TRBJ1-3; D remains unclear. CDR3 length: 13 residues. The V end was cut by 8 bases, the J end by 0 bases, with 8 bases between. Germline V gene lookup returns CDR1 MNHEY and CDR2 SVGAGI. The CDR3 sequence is CASRADSGNTIYF. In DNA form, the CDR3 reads TGTGCCAGCCGAGCTGACTCTGGAAACACCATATATTTT.

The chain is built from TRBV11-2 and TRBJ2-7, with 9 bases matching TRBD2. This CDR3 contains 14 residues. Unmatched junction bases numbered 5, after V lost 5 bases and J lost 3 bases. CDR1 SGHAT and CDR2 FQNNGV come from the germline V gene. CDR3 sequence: CASSTGAGGYEQYF. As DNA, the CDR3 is TGTGCCAGCAGCACCGGAGCGGGAGGCTACGAGCAGTACTTC.

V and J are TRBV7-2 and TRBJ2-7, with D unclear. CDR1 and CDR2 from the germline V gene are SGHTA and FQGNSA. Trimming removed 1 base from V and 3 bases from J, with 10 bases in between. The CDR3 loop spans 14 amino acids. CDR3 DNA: TGTGCCAGCAGCTTAGTAGAAGGCAGCTACGAGCAGTACTTC. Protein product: CASSLVEGSYEQYF.

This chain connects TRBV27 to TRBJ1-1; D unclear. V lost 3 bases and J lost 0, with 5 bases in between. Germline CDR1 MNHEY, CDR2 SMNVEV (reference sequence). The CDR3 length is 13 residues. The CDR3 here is CASSFVVNTEAFF. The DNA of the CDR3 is TGTGCCAGCAGTTTCGTTGTGAACACTGAAGCTTTCTTT.

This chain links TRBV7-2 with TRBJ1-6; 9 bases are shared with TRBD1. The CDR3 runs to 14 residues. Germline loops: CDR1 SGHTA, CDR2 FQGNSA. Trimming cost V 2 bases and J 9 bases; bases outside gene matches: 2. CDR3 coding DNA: TGTGCCAGCAGCTTACGGGACAGGGCTTCACCCCTCCACTTT. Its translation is CASSLRDRASPLHF. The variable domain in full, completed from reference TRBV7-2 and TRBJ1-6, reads GAGVSQSPSNKVTEKGKDVELRCDPISGHTALYWYRQSLGQGLEFLIYFQGNSAPDKSGLPSDRFSAERTGGSVSTLTIQRTQQEDSAVYLCASSLRDRASPLHFGNGTRLTVT.

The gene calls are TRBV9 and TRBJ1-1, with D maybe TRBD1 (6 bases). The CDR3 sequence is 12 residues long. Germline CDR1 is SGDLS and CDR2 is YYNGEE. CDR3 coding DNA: TGTGCTTCAGGGGCAGGGGCCACTGAAGCTTTCTTT. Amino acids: CASGAGATEAFF.

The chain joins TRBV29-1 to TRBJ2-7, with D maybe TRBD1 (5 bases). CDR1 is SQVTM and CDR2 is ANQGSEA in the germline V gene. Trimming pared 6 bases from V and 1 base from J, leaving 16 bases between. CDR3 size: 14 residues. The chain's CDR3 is CSVDDGSGSYEQYF. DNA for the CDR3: TGCAGCGTAGATGACGGCTCAGGGTCCTACGAGCAGTACTTC.

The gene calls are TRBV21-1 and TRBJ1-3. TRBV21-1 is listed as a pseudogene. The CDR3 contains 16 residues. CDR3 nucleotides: TGTGCCAGCAGCAAAGTGGAGCGGGCCTCTGGAAACACCATATATTTT. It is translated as CASSKVERASGNTIYF.

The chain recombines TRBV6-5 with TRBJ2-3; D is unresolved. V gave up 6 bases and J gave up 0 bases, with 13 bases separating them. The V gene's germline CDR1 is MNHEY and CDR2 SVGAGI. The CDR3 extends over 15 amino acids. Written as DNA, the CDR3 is TGTGCCAGCAGCCCGGGTGGCCGGAGCACAGATACGCAGTATTTT. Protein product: CASSPGGRSTDTQYF.

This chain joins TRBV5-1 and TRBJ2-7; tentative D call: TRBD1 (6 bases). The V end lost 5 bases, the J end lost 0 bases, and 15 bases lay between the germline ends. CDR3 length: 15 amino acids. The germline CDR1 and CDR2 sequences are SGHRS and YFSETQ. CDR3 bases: TGCGCCAGCAGAAAAGGGGGACCCGACTCCTACGAGCAGTACTTC. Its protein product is CASRKGGPDSYEQYF.

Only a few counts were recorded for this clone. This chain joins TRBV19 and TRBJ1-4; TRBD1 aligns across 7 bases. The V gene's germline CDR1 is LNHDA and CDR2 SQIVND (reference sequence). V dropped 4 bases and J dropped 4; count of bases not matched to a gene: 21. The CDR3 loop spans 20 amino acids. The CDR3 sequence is CASSNAGQRTARDNNEKLFF. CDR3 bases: TGTGCCAGTAGTAACGCGGGACAGCGAACCGCAAGGGATAATAATGAAAAACTGTTTTTT.

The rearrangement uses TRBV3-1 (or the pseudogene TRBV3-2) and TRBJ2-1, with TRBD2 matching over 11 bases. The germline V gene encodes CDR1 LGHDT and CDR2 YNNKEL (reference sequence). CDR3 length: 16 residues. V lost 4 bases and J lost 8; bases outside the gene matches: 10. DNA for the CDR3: TGTGCCAGCAGCCCAAGATTAACTAGCGGGAGCGATGAGCAGTTCTTC. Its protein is CASSPRLTSGSDEQFF.

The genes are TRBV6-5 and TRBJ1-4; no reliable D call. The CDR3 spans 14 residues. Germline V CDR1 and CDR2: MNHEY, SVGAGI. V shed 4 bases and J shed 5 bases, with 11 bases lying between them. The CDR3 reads CASSSVRQNEKLFF. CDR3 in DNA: TGTGCCAGCAGTTCCGTCAGGCAAAATGAAAAACTGTTTTTT.

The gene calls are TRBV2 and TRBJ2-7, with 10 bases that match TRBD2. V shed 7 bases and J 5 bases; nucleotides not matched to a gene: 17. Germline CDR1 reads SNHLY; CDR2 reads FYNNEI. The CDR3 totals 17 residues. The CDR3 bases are TGTGCCAGCACCCTGATATTACTCGGGACTAGCGATAACGAGCAGTACTTC. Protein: CASTLILLGTSDNEQYF.

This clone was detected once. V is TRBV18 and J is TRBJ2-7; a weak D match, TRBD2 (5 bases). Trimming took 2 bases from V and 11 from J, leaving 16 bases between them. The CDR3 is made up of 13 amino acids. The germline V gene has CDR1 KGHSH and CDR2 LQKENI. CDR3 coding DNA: TGTGCCAGCTCACCAGGTCCAGCGGAGGAGGAGTACTTC. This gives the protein CASSPGPAEEEYF.

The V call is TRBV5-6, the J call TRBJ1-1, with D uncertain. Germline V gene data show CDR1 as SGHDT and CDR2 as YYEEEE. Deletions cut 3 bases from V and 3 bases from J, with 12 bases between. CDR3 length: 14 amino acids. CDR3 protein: CASSSLNGDTEAFF. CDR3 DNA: TGTGCCAGCAGCTCGCTAAATGGGGACACTGAAGCTTTCTTT. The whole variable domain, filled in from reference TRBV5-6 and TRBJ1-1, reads DAGVTQSPTHLIKTRGQQVTLRCSPKSGHDTVSWYQQALGQGPQFIFQYYEEEERQRGNFPDRFSGHQFPNYSSELNVNALLLGDSALYLCASSSLNGDTEAFFGQGTRLTVV.

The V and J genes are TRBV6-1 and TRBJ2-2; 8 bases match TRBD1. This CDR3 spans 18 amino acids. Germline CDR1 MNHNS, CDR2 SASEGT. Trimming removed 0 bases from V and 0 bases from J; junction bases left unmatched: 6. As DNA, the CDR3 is TGTGCCAGCAGTGAAGCGAGTTCGGGACAGGCGAACACCGGGGAGCTGTTTTTT. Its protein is CASSEASSGQANTGELFF.

The CDR3 DNA follows: TGTGCCAGCAGTTACGTCAGCACTGAAGCTTTCTTT. Translation gives CASSYVSTEAFF. The chain combines TRBV6-2 or TRBV6-3 with TRBJ1-1; no clear D gene. The CDR3 is 12 amino acids. V was trimmed by 2 bases and J by 4 bases, leaving 5 bases between them. In germline, CDR1 is MNHEY, CDR2 SVGEGT.

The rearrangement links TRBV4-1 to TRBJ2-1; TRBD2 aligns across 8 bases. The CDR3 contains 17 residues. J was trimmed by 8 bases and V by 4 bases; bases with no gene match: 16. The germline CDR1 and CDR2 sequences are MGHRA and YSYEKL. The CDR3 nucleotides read TGCGCCAGCAGCCCCCAACCCACAGGACTAGCTGGGGATGAGCAGTTCTTC. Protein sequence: CASSPQPTGLAGDEQFF.

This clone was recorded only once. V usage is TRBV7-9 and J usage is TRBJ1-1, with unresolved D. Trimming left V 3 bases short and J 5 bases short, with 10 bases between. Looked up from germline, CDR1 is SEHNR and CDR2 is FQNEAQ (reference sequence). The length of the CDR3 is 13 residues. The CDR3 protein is CASSFGDWTEAFF. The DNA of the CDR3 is TGTGCCAGCAGCTTCGGGGATTGGACTGAAGCTTTCTTT. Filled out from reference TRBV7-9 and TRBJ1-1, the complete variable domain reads DTGVSQNPRHKITKRGQNVTFRCDPISEHNRLYWYRQTLGQGPEFLTYFQNEAQLEKSRLLSDRFSAERPKGSFSTLEIQRTEQGDSAMYLCASSFGDWTEAFFGQGTRLTVV.

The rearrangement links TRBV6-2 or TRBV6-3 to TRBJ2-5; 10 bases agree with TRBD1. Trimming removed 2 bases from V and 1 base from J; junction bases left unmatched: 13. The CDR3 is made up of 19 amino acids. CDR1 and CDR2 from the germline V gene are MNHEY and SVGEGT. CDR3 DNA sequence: TGTGCCAGCAGTTACGATCCGGGACAGGGGCTCCAAACCCAAGAGACCCAGTACTTC. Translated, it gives CASSYDPGQGLQTQETQYF.

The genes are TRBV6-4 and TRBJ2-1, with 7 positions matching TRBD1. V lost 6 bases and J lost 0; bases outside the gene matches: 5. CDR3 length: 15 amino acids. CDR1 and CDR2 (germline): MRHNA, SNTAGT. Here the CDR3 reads CASSLGTASYNEQFF. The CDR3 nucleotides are TGTGCCAGCAGCTTGGGGACAGCCTCCTACAATGAGCAGTTCTTC.

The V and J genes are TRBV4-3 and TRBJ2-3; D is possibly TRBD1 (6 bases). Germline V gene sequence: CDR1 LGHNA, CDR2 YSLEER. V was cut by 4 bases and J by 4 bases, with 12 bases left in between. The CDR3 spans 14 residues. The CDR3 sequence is CASSPGQNADTQYF. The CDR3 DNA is TGCGCCAGCAGCCCTGGACAGAACGCAGATACGCAGTATTTT.